The 27 T cell receptor beta chains reported below all come from one sample, sequenced in a study of HIV-infected patients and healthy controls. Alpha and beta constant-region primers primed reverse transcription of around 500 ng RNA. Using multiplexing indices, alpha and beta chain libraries were generated apart by chain-specific third strand synthesis. TCRdb processed the 5' RACE reads anew with MiXCR; each CDR3 protein has one entry. The table includes 17,000 or so distinct CDR3 sequences, 4.5% to 5.5% detected once. No cell fractionation was done, so the repertoire covers all unsorted peripheral blood T cells. The material sequenced was blood. These receptors came from an adult in good health.

The chain is built from TRBV19 and TRBJ1-5; TRBD1 matches at 9 bases. Germline CDR1 and CDR2: LNHDA and SQIVND (reference sequence). After removal of 7 bases from V and 4 bases from J, the junction contained 2 bases not matched to a gene. CDR3 size: 13 residues. CDR3 nucleotide sequence: TGTGCCAGTACGGACAGGGGTAATCAGCCCCAGCATTTT. It encodes CASTDRGNQPQHF.

This clonotype was recorded at least ten times. V gene TRBV7-6 combines with J gene TRBJ1-5; TRBD1 agrees at 7 bases. The germline CDR1 and CDR2 sequences are SGHVS and FNYEAQ. V shed 6 bases and J 4 bases; nucleotides not matched to a gene: 6. This CDR3 has 14 amino acids. DNA of the CDR3: TGTGCCAGCAGTTCGACAGGGTCGAATCAGCCCCAGCATTTT. Translating gives CASSSTGSNQPQHF. Looking up the rest from reference TRBV7-6 and TRBJ1-5 gives the full variable domain: GAGVSQSPRYKVTKRGQDVALRCDPISGHVSLYWYRQALGQGPEFLTYFNYEAQQDKSGLPNDRFSAERPEGSISTLTIQRTEQRDSAMYRCASSSTGSNQPQHFGDGTRLSIL.

In its sample, this clonotype ranks as medium-sized. V gene TRBV3-1 combines with J gene TRBJ2-7; D ambiguous. The CDR3 has 15 residues. Germline V gene sequence: CDR1 LGHDT, CDR2 YNNKEL (reference sequence). V lost 1 base to trimming and J lost 4 bases, with 14 bases between them. DNA of the CDR3: TGTGCCAGCAGCCAAGGCCCCGAGTTCTGGTACGAGCAGTACTTC. Its translation is CASSQGPEFWYEQYF.

This clonotype was seen many times. The chain couples TRBV20-1 to TRBJ2-1, with 8 bases matching TRBD2. The CDR3 runs to 19 residues. V trimming: 3 bases; J trimming: 10 bases; junction bases outside the gene matches: 26. The V gene's germline CDR1 is DFQATT and CDR2 SNEGSKA (reference sequence). The CDR3 protein is CSASVRSGGPGYRIKEQFF. The CDR3 DNA is TGCAGTGCTAGTGTTAGGAGCGGGGGCCCCGGCTACCGGATCAAGGAGCAGTTCTTC.

This clonotype showed up many times. The genes are TRBV7-9 and TRBJ2-1, with 8 bases lining up with TRBD1. Germline V CDR1 and CDR2: SEHNR, FQNEAQ (reference sequence). V gave up 9 bases and J gave up 3 bases; unmatched junction bases: 10. The length of the CDR3 is 15 residues. The CDR3 region is CASPETGDSYNEQFF. CDR3 in DNA: TGTGCCAGTCCCGAGACAGGGGACAGCTACAATGAGCAGTTCTTC.

This clonotype was counted at least ten times. The chain couples TRBV19 to TRBJ1-5; D perhaps matches TRBD1 (5 bases). CDR3 size: 12 residues. With 5 bases removed from V and 13 bases from J, the gap between germline ends came to 15 bases. From germline, CDR1 is LNHDA and CDR2 SQIVND (reference sequence). The CDR3, as DNA: TGTGCCAGTAGTCCAACCGGGGGGGGGCAGCATTTT. This codes for CASSPTGGGQHF.

The J gene is TRBJ1-1, the V gene TRBV15; unclear D gene. The CDR3 sequence is 13 residues long. The germline V and J ends were trimmed by 6 bases and 0 bases, with 8 bases remaining between them. CDR1 LNHNV and CDR2 YYDKDF come from the germline V gene (reference sequence). The CDR3 protein is CATSIKMNTEAFF. Written as DNA, the CDR3 is TGTGCCACCAGTATTAAGATGAACACTGAAGCTTTCTTT.

This clonotype occurred many times. CDR3 in DNA: TGTGCCAGCTCACCGACAGTCCAAGAGACCCAGTACTTC. Its translation: CASSPTVQETQYF. The chain employs TRBV18 and TRBJ2-5; possible D gene TRBD1, 5 bases. Trimming took 3 bases from V and 1 from J, leaving 6 bases between them. Germline V gene lookup returns CDR1 KGHSH and CDR2 LQKENI. The CDR3 is 13 residues long. Full variable domain (outside the CDR3, taken from reference TRBV18 and TRBJ2-5): NAGVMQNPRHLVRRRGQEARLRCSPMKGHSHVYWYRQLPEEGLKFMVYLQKENIIDESGMPKERFSAEFPKEGPSILRIQQVVRGDSAAYFCASSPTVQETQYFGPGTRLLVL.

This clonotype was counted many times. The rearrangement uses TRBV20-1 and TRBJ2-5; a weak D match, TRBD1 (6 bases). The CDR3 runs 14 residues. Germline-derived CDR1 and CDR2 are DFQATT and SNEGSKA (reference sequence). V was pared by 1 base and J by 2 bases, with 11 bases between. This chain's CDR3 is CSARGRGPQETQYF. The CDR3 DNA reads as TGCAGTGCTAGAGGCAGGGGCCCTCAAGAGACCCAGTACTTC.

This clonotype was seen at least ten times. The chain recombines TRBV27 with TRBJ2-2, with D uncertain. V was pared by 2 bases and J by 6 bases, with 7 bases between. The germline V gene has CDR1 MNHEY and CDR2 SMNVEV (reference sequence). This CDR3 region has 13 residues. CDR3 amino acids: CASSLVSPGELFF. In DNA, the CDR3 is TGTGCCAGCAGTTTAGTTAGTCCCGGGGAGCTGTTTTTT.

This clonotype was detected many times. The chain recombines TRBV2 with TRBJ1-1; no reliable D call. Germline CDR1 is SNHLY and CDR2 is FYNNEI. The CDR3 extends over 13 amino acids. Deletions cut 8 bases from V and 1 base from J, with 11 bases between. CDR3 coding DNA: TGTGCCAGCTCCGTGGCCCCGAACACTGAAGCTTTCTTT. It yields the protein CASSVAPNTEAFF.

This clonotype was recorded at least ten times. The chain recombines TRBV5-4 with TRBJ1-4, with D possibly matching TRBD1 (6 bases). The CDR3 extends over 14 amino acids. Per germline, CDR1 SGHNT and CDR2 YYREEE (reference sequence). The V and J ends lost 4 bases and 4 bases respectively, with 11 bases between them. CDR3 sequence reads: CASSPDRFNEKLFF. The CDR3 nucleotides read TGTGCCAGCAGCCCCGACAGGTTTAATGAAAAACTGTTTTTT. The complete variable domain, with remaining parts taken from reference TRBV5-4 and TRBJ1-4, reads ETGVTQSPTHLIKTRGQQVTLRCSSQSGHNTVSWYQQALGQGPQFIFQYYREEENGRGNFPPRFSGLQFPNYSSELNVNALELDDSALYLCASSPDRFNEKLFFGSGTQLSVL.

The sample holds a few counts of this clonotype. The chain combines TRBV7-2 with TRBJ1-2, with D possibly TRBD1 on 6 matching bases. Germline values: CDR1 SGHTA, CDR2 FQGNSA. The CDR3 is made up of 15 amino acids. Trimming stripped 2 bases from V and 6 bases from J, with 16 bases between. CDR3 nucleotides: TGTGCCAGCAGCTTAACTGGGCAGGGGTTAAATGGCTACACCTTC. Amino acids: CASSLTGQGLNGYTF.

This clonotype was seen ten or more times. The V call is TRBV5-8, the J call TRBJ1-1; D gene uncertain. CDR1 SGHTS and CDR2 YDEGEE come from the germline V gene. CDR3 length: 12 residues. V was trimmed by 6 bases and J by 2 bases, leaving 8 bases between them. The CDR3 loop is CASIQLNTEAFF. CDR3 bases: TGTGCCAGCATACAACTTAACACTGAAGCTTTCTTT.

The CDR3 DNA reads TGTGCCAGCAGTTTACCCCTGCGGCCCCAGCATTTT. It specifies CASSLPLRPQHF. The V gene is TRBV12-3 or TRBV12-4, the J gene TRBJ1-5, with D uncertain. Trimming pared 2 bases from V and 9 bases from J, leaving 8 bases between. The CDR3 consists of 12 residues.

Many counts were recorded for this clonotype. The J gene is TRBJ2-4, the V gene TRBV12-3 or TRBV12-4; no reliable D call. The V gene lost 2 bases and the J gene lost 13 bases, with 15 bases spanning the gap. The CDR3 totals 13 residues. The CDR3 reads CASSLIQSRIQYF. The CDR3 region has the DNA TGTGCCAGCAGTTTAATCCAGTCTCGCATCCAGTACTTC.

This clonotype qualifies as medium-sized. In DNA form, the CDR3 reads TGTGCCAGCAGCCAACTACAGGGCTCTGGGGCCAACGTCCTGACTTTC. Its protein is CASSQLQGSGANVLTF. This rearrangement joins TRBV4-2 to TRBJ2-6; D may be TRBD1 (6 bases). Germline values: CDR1 LGHNA, CDR2 YNFKEQ. V was clipped by 2 bases and J by 0 bases, with 8 bases between them. The CDR3 loop spans 16 amino acids.

By frequency in the sample, this clonotype is medium-sized. CDR3 region: CASSPQSRYGYTF. In DNA, the CDR3 is TGTGCCAGCTCACCACAAAGTCGCTATGGCTACACCTTC. The chain is built from TRBV18 and TRBJ1-2, with no clear D. The CDR3 has 13 amino acids. Germline CDR1 KGHSH, CDR2 LQKENI. The V end lost 1 base, the J end lost 4 bases, and 7 bases lay between the germline ends.

This clonotype showed up many times. The chain carries TRBV5-1 and TRBJ2-3; no reliable D call. The germline V and J ends were trimmed by 4 bases and 2 bases, with 5 bases remaining between them. Germline assignment: CDR1 SGHRS and CDR2 YFSETQ. This CDR3 spans 12 amino acids. The CDR3 DNA is TGCGCCAGCAGCCCTAACACAGATACGCAGTATTTT. It translates to CASSPNTDTQYF.

The V gene is TRBV2, the J gene TRBJ2-5; 8 bases are a match to TRBD2. V trimming: 7 bases; J trimming: 1 base; junction bases outside the gene matches: 2. The V gene's germline CDR1 is SNHLY and CDR2 FYNNEI. This CDR3 spans 13 amino acids. CDR3 sequence: CASKLAVQETQYF. In DNA, the CDR3 is TGTGCCAGCAAACTAGCGGTCCAAGAGACCCAGTACTTC.

This clonotype was recorded at least ten times. The chain combines TRBV19 with TRBJ2-1; 8 bases align to TRBD2. V dropped 7 bases and J dropped 2; count of bases not matched to a gene: 10. The germline gives CDR1 LNHDA, CDR2 SQIVND (reference sequence). The CDR3 totals 16 residues. CDR3 amino acids: CASTFRGGLTYNEQFF. CDR3 coding DNA: TGTGCCAGTACTTTCCGGGGGGGCCTGACCTACAATGAGCAGTTCTTC. Complete variable domain (other parts from reference TRBV19 and TRBJ2-1): DGGITQSPKYLFRKEGQNVTLSCEQNLNHDAMYWYRQDPGQGLRLIYYSQIVNDFQKGDIAEGYSVSREKKESFPLTVTSAQKNPTAFYLCASTFRGGLTYNEQFFGPGTRLTVL.

This clonotype was observed many times. This sequence joins TRBV14 and TRBJ2-7; 9 bases are a match to TRBD2. Germline CDR1 is SGHDN and CDR2 is FVKESK. The ends lost 3 bases at V and 3 bases at J; junction bases unmatched: 12. This CDR3 has 17 residues. The CDR3, as DNA: TGTGCCAGCAGCCACCGAAGGGACTGGCGGGGGGGCTACGAGCAGTACTTC. Its protein product is CASSHRRDWRGGYEQYF.

This clonotype was counted between two and nine times. The rearrangement joins TRBV7-9 to TRBJ2-1, with D maybe TRBD1 (5 bases). The V end lost 5 bases, the J end lost 10 bases, and 18 bases lay between the germline ends. Per the germline V gene, CDR1 is SEHNR and CDR2 is FQNEAQ (reference sequence). The CDR3 spans 14 residues. CDR3 bases: TGTGCCAGCAGCGAGTTGACCAGGGCGGAAGAGCAGTTCTTC. It codes for CASSELTRAEEQFF. Looking up the rest from reference TRBV7-9 and TRBJ2-1 gives the full variable domain: DTGVSQNPRHKITKRGQNVTFRCDPISEHNRLYWYRQTLGQGPEFLTYFQNEAQLEKSRLLSDRFSAERPKGSFSTLEIQRTEQGDSAMYLCASSELTRAEEQFFGPGTRLTVL.

This clonotype has just one count. This chain uses TRBV5-1 with TRBJ2-3; maybe TRBD1 (5 bases). Trimming shortened V by 2 bases and J by 1 base, and 8 bases separated the two germline ends. The CDR3 is 14 amino acids. Germline CDR1 is SGHRS and CDR2 is YFSETQ. CDR3 DNA sequence: TGCGCCAGCAGCTTAGGGGTCGGCACAGATACGCAGTATTTT. Residues: CASSLGVGTDTQYF.

This clonotype was recorded many times. The chain carries TRBV3-1 and TRBJ1-2; D perhaps matches TRBD1 (5 bases). The germline V and J ends were trimmed by 7 bases and 0 bases, with 12 bases remaining between them. CDR1 and CDR2 (germline): LGHDT, YNNKEL (reference sequence). This CDR3 contains 14 residues. CDR3 protein: CASNLRATNYGYTF. The CDR3 bases are TGTGCCAGCAATCTCAGGGCGACTAACTATGGCTACACCTTC.

This clonotype was counted only a few times. The chain combines TRBV12-3 or TRBV12-4 with TRBJ2-5; a weak D match, TRBD1 (6 bases). This CDR3 comprises 13 residues. Between the trimmed V and J ends, which lost 5 bases and 7 bases, there was a span of 14 bases. CDR3 DNA: TGTGCCAGCAGTCAACGAGGCAGGGGGACCCAGTACTTC. Translation gives CASSQRGRGTQYF.

The CDR3 DNA reads as TGCGCCAGCAGCAACCCTAGCGGGGTAGAGACCCAGTACTTC. This translates into CASSNPSGVETQYF. The gene calls are TRBV5-1 and TRBJ2-5, with 9 bases matching TRBD2. Germline CDR1 SGHRS, CDR2 YFSETQ. The J segment lost 4 bases and the V segment lost 4 bases, leaving 5 bases of the junction unmatched. This CDR3 spans 14 amino acids. Full variable domain (outside the CDR3, taken from reference TRBV5-1 and TRBJ2-5): KAGVTQTPRYLIKTRGQQVTLSCSPISGHRSVSWYQQTPGQGLQFLFEYFSETQRNKGNFPGRFSGRQFSNSRSEMNVSTLELGDSALYLCASSNPSGVETQYFGPGTRLLVL.